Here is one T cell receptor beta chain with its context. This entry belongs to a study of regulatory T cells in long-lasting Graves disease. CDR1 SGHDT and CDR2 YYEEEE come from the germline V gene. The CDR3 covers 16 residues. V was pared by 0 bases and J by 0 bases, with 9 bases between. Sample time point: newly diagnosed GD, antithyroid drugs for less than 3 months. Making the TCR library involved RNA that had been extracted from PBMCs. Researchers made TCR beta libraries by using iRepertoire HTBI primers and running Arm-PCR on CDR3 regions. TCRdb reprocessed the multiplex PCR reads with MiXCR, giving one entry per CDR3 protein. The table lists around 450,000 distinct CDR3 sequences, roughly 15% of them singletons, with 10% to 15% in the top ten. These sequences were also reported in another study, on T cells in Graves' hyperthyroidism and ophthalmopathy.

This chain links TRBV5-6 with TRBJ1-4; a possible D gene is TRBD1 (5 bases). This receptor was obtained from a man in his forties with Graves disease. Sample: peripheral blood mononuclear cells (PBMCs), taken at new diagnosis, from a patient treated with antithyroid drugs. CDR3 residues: CASSLGGLPTNEKLFF. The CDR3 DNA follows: TGTGCCAGCAGCTTGGGGGGACTCCCAACTAATGAAAAACTGTTTTTT.